This entry lists 28 T cell receptor beta chains sequenced from one sample in a study of vaccination and CD4 T cells after COVID-19. Using its own MiXCR run on the PCR reads, TCRdb lists one record per CDR3 protein. The profile shows 26,000 or so distinct CDR3 sequences, about 50% of them singletons. Documented time point: late sampling 161 to 241 days after vaccination in a few convalescent patients. This sample comprised CD4+ T cells from blood, obtained about 7 months after SARS-CoV-2 vaccination. Receptor source: a human donor who had recovered from COVID-19.

The chain joins TRBV20-1 to TRBJ1-5; weak D call: TRBD1 (5 bases). V lost 1 base, J lost 5 bases, and 21 bases lay in between. This CDR3 spans 17 amino acids. The V gene's germline CDR1 is DFQATT and CDR2 SNEGSKA (reference sequence). CDR3 bases: TGCAGTGCTAGAGCCTCGGGGGAGGGGAGGGCGTATCAGCCCCAGCATTTT. It codes for CSARASGEGRAYQPQHF.

This clonotype has just a few counts. This rearrangement joins TRBV18 to TRBJ2-5, with D unresolved. V was trimmed by 6 bases and J by 4 bases, leaving 12 bases between them. The CDR3 spans 13 residues. Looked up from germline, CDR1 is KGHSH and CDR2 is LQKENI. The CDR3 is CASSLGLAETQYF. CDR3 nucleotide sequence: TGTGCCAGCTCCTTAGGTTTGGCAGAGACCCAGTACTTC.

J is TRBJ2-3 and V is TRBV20-1; 7 nucleotides line up with TRBD2. After removal of 0 bases from V and 0 bases from J, the junction contained 6 bases not matched to a gene. The CDR3 consists of 16 residues. Per germline, CDR1 DFQATT and CDR2 SNEGSKA (reference sequence). CDR3 loop: CSAREANGRSTDTQYF. Here the CDR3 DNA reads TGCAGTGCTAGAGAGGCGAACGGGAGGAGCACAGATACGCAGTATTTT.

The V call is TRBV7-9, the J call TRBJ1-2, with D maybe TRBD1 (5 bases). The ends were cut back, 2 bases at V and 7 bases at J, with 11 bases in the middle. CDR1 and CDR2 (germline): SEHNR, FQNEAQ (reference sequence). The CDR3 loop spans 13 amino acids. Here the CDR3 reads CASSLFQDTGYTF. The CDR3 nucleotides are TGTGCCAGCAGCTTATTCCAGGACACTGGCTACACCTTC.

This chain connects TRBV6-1 to TRBJ1-2, with 7 positions matching TRBD1. This CDR3 is built from 13 residues. Germline values: CDR1 MNHNS, CDR2 SASEGT. V lost 6 bases, J lost 5 bases, and 6 bases stayed unmatched. CDR3 nucleotides: TGTGCCAGCAGCGAACAGGGGACGTATGGCTACACCTTC. As protein: CASSEQGTYGYTF.

J is TRBJ2-3 and V is TRBV5-4; TRBD2 matches at 7 bases. V gave up 4 bases and J gave up 0 bases; unmatched junction bases: 8. The CDR3 sequence is 16 residues long. Germline assignment: CDR1 SGHNT and CDR2 YYREEE (reference sequence). Here the CDR3 DNA reads TGTGCCAGCAGCCCCTCGACTAGCAGAAGCACAGATACGCAGTATTTT. It codes for CASSPSTSRSTDTQYF.

This clonotype has just a few counts. The J gene is TRBJ1-2, the V gene TRBV20-1; 10 nucleotides line up with TRBD1. CDR3 length equals 14 residues. Germline assignment: CDR1 DFQATT and CDR2 SNEGSKA (reference sequence). After removal of 0 bases from V and 4 bases from J, the junction contained 2 bases not matched to a gene. CDR3 nucleotide sequence: TGCAGTGCTAGAGAAGACAGGGGGCTCTATGGCTACACCTTC. Residues: CSAREDRGLYGYTF.

The chain has TRBV7-2 and TRBJ2-5, with D unresolved. The V gene's germline CDR1 is SGHTA and CDR2 FQGNSA. Trimming cost V 4 bases and J 3 bases, with 9 bases left between them. The CDR3 contains 13 residues. The CDR3 spells CASSSILEETQYF. The CDR3 bases are TGTGCCAGCAGCTCAATTCTAGAAGAGACCCAGTACTTC.

The rearrangement uses TRBV28 and TRBJ2-7; D is unclear. This CDR3 has 15 residues. Germline V gene lookup returns CDR1 MDHEN and CDR2 SYDVKM. Trimming took 3 bases from V and 2 from J, leaving 14 bases between them. For the CDR3, the DNA is TGTGCCAGCAGTTTCGGCAGTTACTATCCCTACGAGCAGTACTTC. The encoded protein is CASSFGSYYPYEQYF.

The CDR3 reads CATRVAGGLDEQYF. The DNA for the CDR3 is TGTGCCACCAGAGTAGCGGGAGGGCTCGACGAGCAGTACTTC. The genes are TRBV15 and TRBJ2-7; 11 bases are shared with TRBD2. Germline CDR1 is LNHNV and CDR2 is YYDKDF (reference sequence). The V segment lost 6 bases and the J segment 5 bases; nucleotides outside the gene matches: 6. The CDR3 loop spans 14 amino acids.

This chain uses TRBV12-3 or TRBV12-4 with TRBJ2-7; D ambiguous. Trimming stripped 6 bases from V and 3 bases from J, with 18 bases between. This CDR3 comprises 15 residues. The CDR3 coding sequence is TGTGCCAGCAGCCTTCAATGGGCTAGGAGCTACGAGCAGTACTTC. Its protein is CASSLQWARSYEQYF.

In its sample, this clonotype was seen a few times. The chain has TRBV20-1 and TRBJ1-1, with D tentatively TRBD1 (6 bases). CDR3 size: 14 residues. Germline CDR1 is DFQATT and CDR2 is SNEGSKA (reference sequence). V gave up 7 bases and J gave up 0 bases, with 15 bases separating them. The CDR3 protein is CSGADSNLNTEAFF. CDR3 coding DNA: TGCAGTGGAGCGGACAGTAATCTGAACACTGAAGCTTTCTTT.

The chain links TRBV24-1 to TRBJ2-5, with D possibly matching TRBD2 (6 bases). CDR3 length equals 15 residues. CDR1 and CDR2 (germline): KGHDR, SFDVKD. V lost 0 bases to trimming and J lost 0 bases, with 7 bases between them. The CDR3 DNA reads as TGTGCCACCAGTGATTTGCAGCGGGACCAAGAGACCCAGTACTTC. As protein: CATSDLQRDQETQYF.

The chain links TRBV27 to TRBJ1-6, with a possible D match to TRBD1 (6 bases). V lost 7 bases to trimming and J lost 5 bases, with 15 bases between them. The length of the CDR3 is 15 residues. Per germline, CDR1 MNHEY and CDR2 SMNVEV (reference sequence). This CDR3 is CASTLRRQDNSPLHF. The CDR3 DNA reads TGTGCCAGCACCCTTAGGCGACAGGATAATTCACCCCTCCACTTT.

This clonotype has more than one count but fewer than ten. CDR3 sequence: CASSDGGQETQYF. The CDR3 DNA reads as TGTGCCAGCAGTGACGGCGGACAAGAGACCCAGTACTTC. This chain connects TRBV6-1 to TRBJ2-5; D is ambiguous. The CDR3 covers 13 residues. Trimming stripped 3 bases from V and 2 bases from J, with 7 bases between. CDR1 is MNHNS, CDR2 SASEGT, per germline.

The V and J genes are TRBV7-2 and TRBJ2-3; D uncertain. The CDR3 length is 13 residues. Deletions cut 4 bases from V and 4 bases from J, with 9 bases between. CDR1 SGHTA and CDR2 FQGNSA come from the germline V gene. CDR3 region: CASSSMNADTQYF. CDR3 in DNA: TGTGCCAGCAGCTCAATGAACGCAGATACGCAGTATTTT.

This clonotype was counted between two and nine times. The J gene is TRBJ2-3, the V gene TRBV7-9; D gene ambiguous. Trimming pared 7 bases from V and 6 bases from J, leaving 14 bases between. This CDR3 comprises 13 residues. Per the germline V gene, CDR1 is SEHNR and CDR2 is FQNEAQ (reference sequence). The CDR3 DNA sequence: TGTGCCAGCACCTACGGCGGATCCGATACGCAGTATTTT. This encodes CASTYGGSDTQYF.

This clonotype was detected a few times. The rearrangement joins TRBV20-1 to TRBJ1-2; D is undetermined. Germline values: CDR1 DFQATT, CDR2 SNEGSKA (reference sequence). Trimming stripped 5 bases from V and 6 bases from J, with 16 bases between. The CDR3 is 13 amino acids. CDR3: CSAPPLGPDGYTF. Here the CDR3 DNA reads TGCAGTGCTCCCCCCTTAGGGCCTGATGGCTACACCTTC.

This clonotype has a single count. The V call is TRBV19, the J call TRBJ1-1, with D unresolved. Germline CDR1 reads LNHDA; CDR2 reads SQIVND (reference sequence). V lost 5 bases to trimming and J lost 3 bases, with 7 bases between them. This CDR3 has 12 residues. CDR3 residues: CASSDRYTEAFF. In nucleotides, the CDR3 is TGTGCCAGTAGTGATCGGTACACTGAAGCTTTCTTT.

CDR3: CASSQRTGDEQYF. Written as DNA, the CDR3 is TGTGCCAGCAGCCAAAGGACGGGAGACGAGCAGTACTTC. This rearrangement joins TRBV4-2 to TRBJ2-7, with D maybe TRBD2 (6 bases). The CDR3 is 13 residues long. The germline CDR1 and CDR2 sequences are LGHNA and YNFKEQ. V lost 2 bases and J 5 bases, leaving 10 bases between the germline ends.

This clonotype was seen a handful of times. V usage is TRBV6-4 and J usage is TRBJ2-7; D gene uncertain. Trimming stripped 5 bases from V and 3 bases from J, with 5 bases between. CDR1 MRHNA and CDR2 SNTAGT come from the germline V gene. The length of the CDR3 is 11 residues. The CDR3 region is CASSNSYEQYF. The CDR3 DNA follows: TGTGCCAGCAGTAACAGCTACGAGCAGTACTTC.

This clonotype was counted only a few times. This chain uses TRBV24-1 with TRBJ1-1, with 8 bases identical to TRBD1. The germline gives CDR1 KGHDR, CDR2 SFDVKD. Losses at the gene ends were 2 bases for V and 5 bases for J; bases not matched to a gene: 6. The CDR3 is 15 amino acids. CDR3 bases: TGTGCCACCAGTGATTCCCAGGGGGCAGATACTGAAGCTTTCTTT. Encoded protein: CATSDSQGADTEAFF.

The chain recombines TRBV25-1 with TRBJ2-1, with 9 positions matching TRBD2. CDR3 size: 14 residues. Germline V lookup: CDR1 MGHDK, CDR2 SYGVNS. The V gene end was trimmed by 3 bases and the J gene end by 8 bases; junction bases not matched to a gene: 5. CDR3 DNA: TGTGCCAGCAGTGATCTGCTAGCGGGACATGAGCAGTTCTTC. It yields the protein CASSDLLAGHEQFF.

This chain links TRBV20-1 with TRBJ1-6; D is perhaps TRBD1 (5 bases). Trimming took off 3 bases at V and 8 bases at J, with 11 bases between the two ends. This CDR3 region has 13 residues. Per germline, CDR1 DFQATT and CDR2 SNEGSKA (reference sequence). The CDR3: CSARGGGDSPLHF. In DNA form, the CDR3 reads TGCAGTGCTAGGGGGGGGGGTGATTCACCCCTCCACTTT.

This clonotype was observed a few times. This rearrangement joins TRBV7-9 to TRBJ2-3; 7 nucleotides agree with TRBD2. Germline V lookup: CDR1 SEHNR, CDR2 FQNEAQ (reference sequence). This CDR3 comprises 15 residues. V lost 0 bases, J lost 4 bases, and 4 bases stayed unmatched. CDR3 in amino acids: CASSLAGREADTQYF. CDR3 bases: TGTGCCAGCAGCTTAGCTGGACGGGAGGCAGATACGCAGTATTTT.

This sequence joins TRBV27 and TRBJ2-5; D is possibly TRBD1 (6 bases). The V gene lost 5 bases and the J gene lost 7 bases, with 17 bases spanning the gap. The CDR3 has 14 amino acids. From germline, CDR1 is MNHEY and CDR2 SMNVEV (reference sequence). CDR3 in DNA: TGTGCCAGCAGTCCTCAAAACAAACAGGGGACCCAGTACTTC. It is translated as CASSPQNKQGTQYF.

This clonotype was seen only a few times. This chain connects TRBV21-1 to TRBJ2-7. TRBV21-1 is reported as a pseudogene. CDR3 length: 12 residues. In DNA form, the CDR3 reads TGTGCCAGCAGCAAAGGGTCTAGCGAGCAGTACTTC. This sequence encodes CASSKGSSEQYF.

This clonotype has just a few counts. The chain links TRBV20-1 to TRBJ1-6; no clear D. The germline V and J ends were trimmed by 3 bases and 10 bases, with 16 bases remaining between them. In germline, CDR1 is DFQATT, CDR2 SNEGSKA (reference sequence). This CDR3 comprises 14 residues. The CDR3 loop is CSASRENGHSPLHF. CDR3 sequence (DNA): TGCAGTGCTAGTAGGGAGAACGGGCACTCACCCCTCCACTTT.